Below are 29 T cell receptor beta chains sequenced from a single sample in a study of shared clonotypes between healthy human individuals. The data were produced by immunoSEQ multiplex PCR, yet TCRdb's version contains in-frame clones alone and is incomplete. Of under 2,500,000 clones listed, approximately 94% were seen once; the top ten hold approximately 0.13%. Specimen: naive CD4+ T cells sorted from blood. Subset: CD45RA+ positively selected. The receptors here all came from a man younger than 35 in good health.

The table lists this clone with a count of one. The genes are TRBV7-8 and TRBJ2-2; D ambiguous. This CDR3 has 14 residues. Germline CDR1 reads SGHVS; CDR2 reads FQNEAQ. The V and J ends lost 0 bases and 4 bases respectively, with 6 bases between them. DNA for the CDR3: TGTGCCAGCAGCTTAGCGCTGGGCACCGGGGAGCTGTTTTTT. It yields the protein CASSLALGTGELFF.

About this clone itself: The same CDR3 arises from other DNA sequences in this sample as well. CDR3 DNA sequence: TGTGCCAGCAGCTTGGGACAGGGGACAGATACGCAGTATTTT. Its protein product is CASSLGQGTDTQYF. The rearrangement links TRBV11-2 to TRBJ2-3; 10 bases map to TRBD1. The V gene's germline CDR1 is SGHAT and CDR2 FQNNGV. The V segment lost 3 bases and the J segment 3 bases; nucleotides outside the gene matches: 0. The CDR3 sequence is 14 residues long.

Here the CDR3 DNA reads TGTGCCTGGAGTGGGATAGCTCCAGATACGCAGTATTTT. Translating it yields CAWSGIAPDTQYF. V is TRBV30 and J is TRBJ2-3, with D uncertain. The CDR3 spans 13 residues. V dropped 1 base and J dropped 4 bases, with 9 bases sitting between them. Germline V CDR1 and CDR2: GTSNPN, SVGIG (reference sequence). The full variable domain, in which reference TRBV30 and TRBJ2-3 provide the parts outside the CDR3, is SQTIHQWPATLVQPVGSPLSLECTVEGTSNPNLYWYRQAAGRGLQLLFYSVGIGQISSEVPQNLSASRPQDRQFILSSKKLLLSDSGFYLCAWSGIAPDTQYFGPGTRLTVL.

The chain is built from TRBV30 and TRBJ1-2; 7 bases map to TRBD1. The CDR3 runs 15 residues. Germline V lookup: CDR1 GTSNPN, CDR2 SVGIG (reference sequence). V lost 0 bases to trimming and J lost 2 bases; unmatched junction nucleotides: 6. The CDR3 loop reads CAWSVGKGANYGYTF. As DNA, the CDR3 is TGTGCCTGGAGTGTAGGAAAGGGGGCCAACTATGGCTACACCTTC.

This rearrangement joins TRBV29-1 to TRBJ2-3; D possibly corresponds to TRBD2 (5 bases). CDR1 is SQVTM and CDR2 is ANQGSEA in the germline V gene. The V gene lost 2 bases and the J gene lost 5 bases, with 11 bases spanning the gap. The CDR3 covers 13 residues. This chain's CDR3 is CSVESDYLDTQYF. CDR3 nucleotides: TGCAGCGTTGAAAGCGACTACCTAGATACGCAGTATTTT.

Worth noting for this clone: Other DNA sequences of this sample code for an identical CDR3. The CDR3 loop reads CASSLGFTDTQYF. The CDR3, as DNA: TGCGCCAGCAGCTTGGGATTCACAGATACGCAGTATTTT. This rearrangement joins TRBV5-1 to TRBJ2-3; D is undetermined. CDR3 size: 13 residues. Germline CDR1 is SGHRS and CDR2 is YFSETQ. V lost 0 bases to trimming and J lost 2 bases, with 4 bases between them.

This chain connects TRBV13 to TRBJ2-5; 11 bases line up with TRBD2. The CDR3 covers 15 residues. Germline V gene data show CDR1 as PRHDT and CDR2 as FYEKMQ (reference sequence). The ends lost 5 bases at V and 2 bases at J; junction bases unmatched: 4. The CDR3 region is CASSPWTSGQETQYF. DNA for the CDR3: TGTGCCAGCAGCCCTTGGACTAGCGGGCAAGAGACCCAGTACTTC.

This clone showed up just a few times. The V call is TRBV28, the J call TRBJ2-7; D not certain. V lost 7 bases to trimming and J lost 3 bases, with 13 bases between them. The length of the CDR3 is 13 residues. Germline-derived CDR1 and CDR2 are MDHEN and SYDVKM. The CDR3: CASTKPLVYEQYF. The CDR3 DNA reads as TGTGCCAGCACAAAACCCCTAGTCTACGAGCAGTACTTC.

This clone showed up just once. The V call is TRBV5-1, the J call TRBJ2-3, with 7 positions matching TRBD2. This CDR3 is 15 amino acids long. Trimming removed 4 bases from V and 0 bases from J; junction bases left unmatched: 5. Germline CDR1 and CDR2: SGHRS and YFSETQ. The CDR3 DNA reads TGCGCCAGCAGCAGGGGACTATATAGCACAGATACGCAGTATTTT. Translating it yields CASSRGLYSTDTQYF.

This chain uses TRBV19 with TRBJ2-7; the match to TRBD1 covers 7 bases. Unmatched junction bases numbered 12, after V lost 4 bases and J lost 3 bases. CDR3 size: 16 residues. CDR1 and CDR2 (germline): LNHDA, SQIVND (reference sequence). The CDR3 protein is CASSRKSSGQHYEQYF. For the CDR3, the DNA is TGTGCCAGTAGTAGAAAATCGTCGGGACAGCACTACGAGCAGTACTTC.

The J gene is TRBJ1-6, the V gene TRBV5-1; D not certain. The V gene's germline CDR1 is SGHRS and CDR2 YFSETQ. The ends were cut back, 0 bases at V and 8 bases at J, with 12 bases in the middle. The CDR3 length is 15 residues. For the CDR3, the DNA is TGCGCCAGCAGCTTGGAAAACCTTATCGATTCACCCCTCCACTTT. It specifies CASSLENLIDSPLHF.

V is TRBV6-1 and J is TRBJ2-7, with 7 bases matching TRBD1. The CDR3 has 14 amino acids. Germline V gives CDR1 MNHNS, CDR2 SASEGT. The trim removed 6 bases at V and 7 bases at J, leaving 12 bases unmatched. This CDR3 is CASRAGTVRLEQYF. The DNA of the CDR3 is TGTGCCAGCAGGGCCGGGACAGTAAGGTTGGAGCAGTACTTC.

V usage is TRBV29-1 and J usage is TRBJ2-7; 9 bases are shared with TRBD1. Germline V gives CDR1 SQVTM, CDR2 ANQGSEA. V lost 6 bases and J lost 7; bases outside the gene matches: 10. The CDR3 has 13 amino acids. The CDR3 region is CSVDGQGQGEQYF. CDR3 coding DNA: TGCAGCGTCGATGGACAGGGGCAGGGTGAGCAGTACTTC.

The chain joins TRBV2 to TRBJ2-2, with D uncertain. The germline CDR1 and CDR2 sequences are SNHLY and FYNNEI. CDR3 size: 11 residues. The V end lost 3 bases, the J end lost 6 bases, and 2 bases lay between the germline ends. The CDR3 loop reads CASSDPGELFF. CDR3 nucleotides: TGTGCCAGCAGTGACCCCGGGGAGCTGTTTTTT.

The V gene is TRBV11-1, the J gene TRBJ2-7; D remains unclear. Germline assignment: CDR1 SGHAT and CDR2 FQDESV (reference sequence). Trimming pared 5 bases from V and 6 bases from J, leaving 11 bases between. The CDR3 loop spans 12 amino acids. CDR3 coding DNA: TGTGCCAGCAGCCCATCACGACGCGAGCAGTACTTC. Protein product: CASSPSRREQYF. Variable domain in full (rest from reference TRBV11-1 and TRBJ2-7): EAEVAQSPRYKITEKSQAVAFWCDPISGHATLYWYRQILGQGPELLVQFQDESVVDDSQLPKDRFSAERLKGVDSTLKIQPAELGDSAMYLCASSPSRREQYFGPGTRLTVT.

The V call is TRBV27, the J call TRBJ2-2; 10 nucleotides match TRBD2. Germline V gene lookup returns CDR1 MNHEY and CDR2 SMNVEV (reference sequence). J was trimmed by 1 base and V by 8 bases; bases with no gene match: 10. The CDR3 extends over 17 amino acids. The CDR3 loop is CASRNRWTSGNTGELFF. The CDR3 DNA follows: TGTGCCAGCCGAAATCGATGGACTAGCGGGAACACCGGGGAGCTGTTTTTT.

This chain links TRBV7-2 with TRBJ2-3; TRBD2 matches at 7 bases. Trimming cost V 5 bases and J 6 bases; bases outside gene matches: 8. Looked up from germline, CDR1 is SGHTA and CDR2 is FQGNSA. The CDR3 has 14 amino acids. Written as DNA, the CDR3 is TGTGCCAGCAGCCAGGCGGGGGTCGGTGATACGCAGTATTTT. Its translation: CASSQAGVGDTQYF.

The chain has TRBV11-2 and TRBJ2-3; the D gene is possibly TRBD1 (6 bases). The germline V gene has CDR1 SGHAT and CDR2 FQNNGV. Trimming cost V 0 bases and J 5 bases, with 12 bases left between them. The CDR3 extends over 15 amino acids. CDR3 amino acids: CASSLDGIRGDTQYF. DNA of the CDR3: TGTGCCAGCAGCTTAGATGGGATCAGGGGAGATACGCAGTATTTT.

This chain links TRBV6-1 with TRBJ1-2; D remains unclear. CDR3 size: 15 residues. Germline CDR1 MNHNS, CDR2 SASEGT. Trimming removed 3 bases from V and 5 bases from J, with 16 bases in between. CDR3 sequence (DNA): TGTGCCAGCAGTGAGGGGATCCTTCCCATTTATGGCTACACCTTC. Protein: CASSEGILPIYGYTF.

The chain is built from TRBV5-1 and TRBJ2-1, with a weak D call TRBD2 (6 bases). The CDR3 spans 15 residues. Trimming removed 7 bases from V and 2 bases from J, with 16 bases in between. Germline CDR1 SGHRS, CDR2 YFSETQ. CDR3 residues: CASEEGTETYNEQFF. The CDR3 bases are TGCGCCAGCGAGGAGGGGACGGAGACCTACAATGAGCAGTTCTTC.

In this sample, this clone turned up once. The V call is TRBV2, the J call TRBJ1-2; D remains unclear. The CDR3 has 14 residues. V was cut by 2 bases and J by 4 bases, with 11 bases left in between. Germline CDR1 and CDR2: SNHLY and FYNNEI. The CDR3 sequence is CASSESLGSYGYTF. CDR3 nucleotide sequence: TGTGCCAGCAGTGAATCCCTAGGCAGCTATGGCTACACCTTC. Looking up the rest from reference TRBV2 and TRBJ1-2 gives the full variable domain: EPEVTQTPSHQVTQMGQEVILRCVPISNHLYFYWYRQILGQKVEFLVSFYNNEISEKSEIFDDQFSVERPDGSNFTLKIRSTKLEDSAMYFCASSESLGSYGYTFGSGTRLTVV.

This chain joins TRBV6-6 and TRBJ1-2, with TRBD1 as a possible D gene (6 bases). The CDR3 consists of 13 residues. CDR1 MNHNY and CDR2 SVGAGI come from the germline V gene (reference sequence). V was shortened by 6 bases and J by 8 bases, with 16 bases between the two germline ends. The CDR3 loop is CASSPRGQVGYTF. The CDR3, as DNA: TGTGCCAGCAGCCCCAGGGGACAAGTGGGCTACACCTTC.

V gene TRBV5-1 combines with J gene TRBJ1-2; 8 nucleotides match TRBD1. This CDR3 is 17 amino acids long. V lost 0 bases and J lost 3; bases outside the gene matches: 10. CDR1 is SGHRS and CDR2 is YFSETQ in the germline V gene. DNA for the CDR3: TGCGCCAGCAGCTTGGGGGGACCAGGGGGCCCGGACTATGGCTACACCTTC. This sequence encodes CASSLGGPGGPDYGYTF.

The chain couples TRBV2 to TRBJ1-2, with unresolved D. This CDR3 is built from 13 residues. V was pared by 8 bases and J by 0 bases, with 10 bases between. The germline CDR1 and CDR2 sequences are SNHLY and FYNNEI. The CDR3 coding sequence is TGTGCCAGCCTCTACTTGGCTAACTATGGCTACACCTTC. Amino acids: CASLYLANYGYTF.

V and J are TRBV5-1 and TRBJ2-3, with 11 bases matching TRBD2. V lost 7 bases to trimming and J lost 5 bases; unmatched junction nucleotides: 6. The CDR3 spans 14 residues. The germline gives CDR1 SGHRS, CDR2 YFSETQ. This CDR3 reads CASDYSGRGDTQYF. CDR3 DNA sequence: TGCGCCAGCGATTATAGCGGGAGGGGAGATACGCAGTATTTT.

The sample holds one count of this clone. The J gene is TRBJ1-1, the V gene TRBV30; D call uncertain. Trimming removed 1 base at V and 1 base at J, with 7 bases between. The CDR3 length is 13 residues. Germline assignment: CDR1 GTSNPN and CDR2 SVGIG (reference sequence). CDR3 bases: TGTGCCTGGAGTGGGAATTGGAACACTGAAGCTTTCTTT. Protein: CAWSGNWNTEAFF. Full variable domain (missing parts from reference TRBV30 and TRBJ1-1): SQTIHQWPATLVQPVGSPLSLECTVEGTSNPNLYWYRQAAGRGLQLLFYSVGIGQISSEVPQNLSASRPQDRQFILSSKKLLLSDSGFYLCAWSGNWNTEAFFGQGTRLTVV.

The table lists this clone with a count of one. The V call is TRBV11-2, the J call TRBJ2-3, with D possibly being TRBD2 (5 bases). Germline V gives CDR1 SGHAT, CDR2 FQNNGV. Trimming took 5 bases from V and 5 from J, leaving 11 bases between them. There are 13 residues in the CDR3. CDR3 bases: TGTGCCAGCAGCGGACGCCGGGAAGATACGCAGTATTTT. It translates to CASSGRREDTQYF.

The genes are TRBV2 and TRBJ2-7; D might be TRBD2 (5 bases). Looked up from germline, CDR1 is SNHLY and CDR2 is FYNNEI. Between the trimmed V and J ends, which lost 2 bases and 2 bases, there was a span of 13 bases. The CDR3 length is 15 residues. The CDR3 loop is CASSELSGGAYEQYF. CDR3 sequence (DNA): TGTGCCAGCAGTGAATTGAGCGGAGGAGCCTACGAGCAGTACTTC.

The DNA for the CDR3 is TGTGCCAGCAGTCCCCAGGGACTAGCGGGAGGTTTTTTGGAGCAGTTCTTC. Protein sequence: CASSPQGLAGGFLEQFF. The J gene is TRBJ2-1, the V gene TRBV28; 15 nucleotides agree with TRBD2. Trimming at V came to 5 bases and at J to 10 bases, leaving 12 bases not matched to a gene. The CDR3 runs 17 residues. Germline CDR1 reads MDHEN; CDR2 reads SYDVKM. The variable domain in full, with the rest retrieved from reference TRBV28 and TRBJ2-1, is DVKVTQSSRYLVKRTGEKVFLECVQDMDHENMFWYRQDPGLGLRLIYFSYDVKMKEKGDIPEGYSVSREKKERFSLILESASTNQTSMYLCASSPQGLAGGFLEQFFGPGTRLTVL.